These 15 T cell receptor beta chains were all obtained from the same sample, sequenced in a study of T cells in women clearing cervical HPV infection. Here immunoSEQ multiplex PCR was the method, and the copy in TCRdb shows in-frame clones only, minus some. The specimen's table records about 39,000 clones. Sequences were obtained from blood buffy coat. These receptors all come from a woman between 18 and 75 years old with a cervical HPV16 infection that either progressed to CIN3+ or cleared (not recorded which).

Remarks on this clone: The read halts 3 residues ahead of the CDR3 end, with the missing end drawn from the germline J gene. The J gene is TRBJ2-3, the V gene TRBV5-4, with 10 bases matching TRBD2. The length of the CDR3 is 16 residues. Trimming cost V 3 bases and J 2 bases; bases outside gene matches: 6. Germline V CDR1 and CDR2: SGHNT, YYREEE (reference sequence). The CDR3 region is CASSSVAGGNTDTQYF. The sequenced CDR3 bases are TGTGCCAGCAGCTCCGTAGCGGGGGGAAACACAGATACG.

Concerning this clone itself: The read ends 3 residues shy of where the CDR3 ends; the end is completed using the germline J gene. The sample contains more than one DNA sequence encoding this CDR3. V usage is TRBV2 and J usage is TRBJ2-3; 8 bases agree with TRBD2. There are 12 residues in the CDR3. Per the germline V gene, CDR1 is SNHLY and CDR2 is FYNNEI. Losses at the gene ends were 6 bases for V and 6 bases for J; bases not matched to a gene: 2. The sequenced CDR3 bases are TGTGCCAGCAGCGGGGGGGTCGATACG. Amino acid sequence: CASSGGVDT. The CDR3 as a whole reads CASSGGVDTQYF.

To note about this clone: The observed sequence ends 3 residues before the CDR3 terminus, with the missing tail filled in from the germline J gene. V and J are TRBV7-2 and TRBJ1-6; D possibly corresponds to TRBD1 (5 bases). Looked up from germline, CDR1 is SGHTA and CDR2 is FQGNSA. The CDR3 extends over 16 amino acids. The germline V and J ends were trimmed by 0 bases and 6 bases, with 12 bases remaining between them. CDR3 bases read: TGTGCCAGCAGCTTAGCGAGGGGCAGGACTAATTCACCC. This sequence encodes CASSLARGRTNSP. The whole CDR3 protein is CASSLARGRTNSPLHF. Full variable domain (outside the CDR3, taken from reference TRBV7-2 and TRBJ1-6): GAGVSQSPSNKVTEKGKDVELRCDPISGHTALYWYRQSLGQGLEFLIYFQGNSAPDKSGLPSDRFSAERTGGSVSTLTIQRTQQEDSAVYLCASSLARGRTNSPLHFGNGTRLTVT.

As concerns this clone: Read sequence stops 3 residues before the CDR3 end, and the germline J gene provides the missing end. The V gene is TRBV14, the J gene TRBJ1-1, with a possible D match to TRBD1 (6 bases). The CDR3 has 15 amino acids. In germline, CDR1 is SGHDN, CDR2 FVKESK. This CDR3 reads CASRLGGGPKGEAFF. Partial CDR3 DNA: TGTGCCAGCAGACTTGGCGGGGGGCCGAAGGGAGAA.

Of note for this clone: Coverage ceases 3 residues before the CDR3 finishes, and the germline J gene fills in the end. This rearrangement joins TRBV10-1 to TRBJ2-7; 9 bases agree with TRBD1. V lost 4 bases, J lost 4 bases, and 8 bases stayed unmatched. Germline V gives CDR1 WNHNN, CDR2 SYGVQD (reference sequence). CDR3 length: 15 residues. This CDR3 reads CASSAYRGQGYEQYF. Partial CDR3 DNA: TGCGCCAGCAGTGCTTACAGGGGGCAAGGGTACGAG.

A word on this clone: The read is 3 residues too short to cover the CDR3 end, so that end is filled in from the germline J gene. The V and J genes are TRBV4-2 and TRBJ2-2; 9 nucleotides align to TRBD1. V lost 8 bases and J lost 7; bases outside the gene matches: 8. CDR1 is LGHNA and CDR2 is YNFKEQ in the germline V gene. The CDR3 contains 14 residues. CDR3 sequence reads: CASRGQGKSGELFF. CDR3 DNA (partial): TGTGCCAGCCGGGGACAGGGTAAGAGCGGGGAG.

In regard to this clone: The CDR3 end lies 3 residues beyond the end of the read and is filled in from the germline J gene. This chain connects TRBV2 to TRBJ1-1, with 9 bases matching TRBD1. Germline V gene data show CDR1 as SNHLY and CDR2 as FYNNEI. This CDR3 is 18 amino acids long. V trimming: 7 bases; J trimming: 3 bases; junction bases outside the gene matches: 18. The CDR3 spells CASNVPKGTGRRDTEAFF. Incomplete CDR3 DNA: TGTGCCAGCAACGTCCCCAAAGGGACAGGGAGGCGGGACACTGAA.

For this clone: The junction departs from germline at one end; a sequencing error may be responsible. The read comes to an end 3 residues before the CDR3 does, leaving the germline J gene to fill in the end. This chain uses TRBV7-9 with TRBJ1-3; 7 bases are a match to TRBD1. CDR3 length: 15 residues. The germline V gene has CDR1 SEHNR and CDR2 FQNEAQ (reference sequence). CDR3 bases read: TGTGCCAGCAGCCTAGCGACAGGGCTTGGAAACACC. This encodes CASSLATGLGNT. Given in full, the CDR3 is CASSLATGLGNTIYF.

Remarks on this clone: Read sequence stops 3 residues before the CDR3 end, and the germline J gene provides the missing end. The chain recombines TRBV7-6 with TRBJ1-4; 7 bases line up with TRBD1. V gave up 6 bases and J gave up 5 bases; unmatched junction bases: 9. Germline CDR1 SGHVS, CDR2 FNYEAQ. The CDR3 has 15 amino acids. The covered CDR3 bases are TGTGCCAGCAGGCGTGAACAGGGGAGAAATGAAAAA. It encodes CASRREQGRNEK. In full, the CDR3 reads CASRREQGRNEKLFF. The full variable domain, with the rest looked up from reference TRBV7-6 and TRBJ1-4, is GAGVSQSPRYKVTKRGQDVALRCDPISGHVSLYWYRQALGQGPEFLTYFNYEAQQDKSGLPNDRFSAERPEGSISTLTIQRTEQRDSAMYRCASRREQGRNEKLFFGSGTQLSVL.

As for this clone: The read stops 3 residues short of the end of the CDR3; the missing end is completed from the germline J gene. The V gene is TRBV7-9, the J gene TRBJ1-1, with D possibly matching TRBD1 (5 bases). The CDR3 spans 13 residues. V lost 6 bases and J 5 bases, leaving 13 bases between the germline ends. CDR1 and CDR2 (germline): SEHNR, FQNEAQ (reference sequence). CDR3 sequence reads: CASRPPGGTEAFF. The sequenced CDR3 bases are TGTGCCAGCAGACCGCCCGGGGGAACTGAA. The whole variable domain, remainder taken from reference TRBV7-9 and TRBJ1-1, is DTGVSQNPRHKITKRGQNVTFRCDPISEHNRLYWYRQTLGQGPEFLTYFQNEAQLEKSRLLSDRFSAERPKGSFSTLEIQRTEQGDSAMYLCASRPPGGTEAFFGQGTRLTVV.

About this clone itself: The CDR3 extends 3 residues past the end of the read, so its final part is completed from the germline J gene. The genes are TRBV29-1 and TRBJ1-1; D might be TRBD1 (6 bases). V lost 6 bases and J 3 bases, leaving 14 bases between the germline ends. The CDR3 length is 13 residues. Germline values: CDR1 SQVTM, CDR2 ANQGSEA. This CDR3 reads CSVEDGTHTEAFF. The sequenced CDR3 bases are TGCAGCGTGGAGGACGGGACACACACTGAA.

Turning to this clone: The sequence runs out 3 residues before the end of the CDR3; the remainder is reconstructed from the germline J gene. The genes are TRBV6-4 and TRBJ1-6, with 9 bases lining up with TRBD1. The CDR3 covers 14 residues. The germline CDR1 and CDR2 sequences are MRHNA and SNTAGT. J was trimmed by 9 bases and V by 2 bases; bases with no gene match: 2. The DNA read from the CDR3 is TGTGCCAGCAGTGACGACAGGGGGTCTTCACCC. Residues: CASSDDRGSSP. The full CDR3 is CASSDDRGSSPLHF.

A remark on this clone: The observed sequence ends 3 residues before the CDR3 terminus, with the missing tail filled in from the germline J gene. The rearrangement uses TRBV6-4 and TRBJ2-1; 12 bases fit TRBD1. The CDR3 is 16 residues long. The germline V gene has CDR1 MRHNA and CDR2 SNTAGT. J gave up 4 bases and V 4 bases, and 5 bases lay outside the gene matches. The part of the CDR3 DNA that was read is TGTGCCAGCAGTGCCGCGGGACAGGGGGCGTACAATGAG. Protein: CASSAAGQGAYNE. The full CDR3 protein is CASSAAGQGAYNEQFF.

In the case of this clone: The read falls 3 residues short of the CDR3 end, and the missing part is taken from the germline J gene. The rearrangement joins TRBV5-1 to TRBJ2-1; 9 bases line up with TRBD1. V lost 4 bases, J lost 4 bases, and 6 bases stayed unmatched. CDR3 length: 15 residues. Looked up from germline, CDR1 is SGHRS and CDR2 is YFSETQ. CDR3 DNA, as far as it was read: TGCGCCAGCAGCCCCCGGGACAGGGTATACAATGAG. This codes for CASSPRDRVYNE. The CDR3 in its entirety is CASSPRDRVYNEQFF. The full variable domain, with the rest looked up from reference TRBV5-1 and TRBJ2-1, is KAGVTQTPRYLIKTRGQQVTLSCSPISGHRSVSWYQQTPGQGLQFLFEYFSETQRNKGNFPGRFSGRQFSNSRSEMNVSTLELGDSALYLCASSPRDRVYNEQFFGPGTRLTVL.

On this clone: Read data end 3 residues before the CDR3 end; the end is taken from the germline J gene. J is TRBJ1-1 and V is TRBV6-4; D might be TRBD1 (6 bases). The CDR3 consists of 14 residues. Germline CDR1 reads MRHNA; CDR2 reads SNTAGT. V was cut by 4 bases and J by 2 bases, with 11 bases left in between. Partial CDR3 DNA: TGTGCCAGCAGTGTAGGGGGTCAAAACACTGAA. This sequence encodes CASSVGGQNTE. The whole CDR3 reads CASSVGGQNTEAFF.